The clone carrying this T cell receptor beta chain was picked up a small number of times. Investigators isolated RNA and reverse transcribed it into cDNA to act as the sequencing template. Clones were sequenced by immunoSEQ multiplex PCR, and TCRdb holds only the in-frame ones, with some missing. The sample lists around 140,000 clones; around 51% were seen once. V lost 1 base to trimming and J lost 7 bases, with 13 bases between them. Germline CDR1 GTSNPN, CDR2 SVGIG (reference sequence). This CDR3 has 13 amino acids. Using a FACSAria, the CD4+ and CD8+ T cells were sorted from the PBMCs. The sample belongs to a study of CD8+ T cells in alopecia areata.

The material sequenced was CD4+ T cells sorted from blood, taken at week 0. This TCR derives from a human donor with alopecia areata. This sequence joins TRBV30 and TRBJ1-2; D call uncertain. CDR3 protein: CAWSASRVSGYTF. The CDR3 DNA follows: TGTGCCTGGAGTGCCTCGAGGGTGAGTGGCTACACCTTC.